These T cell receptor beta chains were read from a single sample in a study of blood T cell repertoires in COVID-19. TCRdb keeps only in-frame clones here, not all; method: immunoSEQ multiplex PCR. The sample contains around 100,000 clones, 75% to 90% of which appear only once. Source material: peripheral blood. The receptors originated from a man between 70 and 80 years old with acute or convalescent COVID-19. CDR3s include the opening cysteine and the closing phenylalanine or tryptophan. A D gene is named only where the DNA matches it firmly. A row's size may be missing; if present it is once, few, many or a size class.

v_call	j_call	d_call	clone_size	cdr3_nt	cdr3_aa
TRBV20-1	TRBJ1-5	.	.	TGCAGTGCTAGTCGGCAGACATCGGGATCTGGCAATCAGCCCCAGCATTTT	CSASRQTSGSGNQPQHF
TRBV6-6	TRBJ2-1	TRBD2	.	TGTGCCAGTGGACTAGCGGGAGCCAATGAGCAGTTCTTC	CASGLAGANEQFF
TRBV3-1/TRBV3-2	TRBJ2-5	.	.	TGTGCCAGCAGCCAAGATCATTCCAGGGGAAAGGGAGAGACCCAGTACTTC	CASSQDHSRGKGETQYF
TRBV7-9	TRBJ2-1	.	.	TGTGCCAGCAGCCAGGACAGTCCGTTATCCTACAATGAGCAGTTCTTC	CASSQDSPLSYNEQFF
TRBV11-2	TRBJ2-3	TRBD2	.	TGTGCCAGCACCTTAGGGACGACGGGGGGATTCACAGATACGCAGTATTTT	CASTLGTTGGFTDTQYF
TRBV18	TRBJ2-5	.	.	TGTGCCAGCTCTCCTCAGGAAGGGGGTAGAGAGACCCAGTACTTC	CASSPQEGGRETQYF
TRBV5-4	TRBJ2-6	.	.	TGTGCCAGCAGCAACGGCGGGTCTGGGGCCAACGTCCTGACTTTC	CASSNGGSGANVLTF
TRBV5-1	TRBJ2-1	.	.	TGCGCCAGCAGCTTGGAGCATAATGAGCAGTTCTTC	CASSLEHNEQFF
TRBV5-4	TRBJ2-6	.	.	TGTGCCAGCAGCCTGGGACTCTCTGGGGCCAACGTCCTGACTTTC	CASSLGLSGANVLTF
TRBV12-3/TRBV12-4	TRBJ1-1	.	.	TGTGCCAGCAGCTACTCCTCTGAAGCTTTCTTT	CASSYSSEAFF
TRBV30	TRBJ2-3	TRBD1	.	TGTGCCTGGAGTGTAAAGGACAGGGGGCGTGATACGCAGTATTTT	CAWSVKDRGRDTQYF
TRBV27	TRBJ1-5	.	.	TGTGCCAGCAGTTTTCCAGGTCAGCCCCAGCATTTT	CASSFPGQPQHF
TRBV6-5	TRBJ2-3	TRBD2	.	TGTGCCAGCCAAGAGAGTCTAGCGGGGACCGATACGCAGTATTTT	CASQESLAGTDTQYF
TRBV28	TRBJ2-7	.	.	TGTGCCACCACGCAGGGGTACGAGCAGTACTTC	CATTQGYEQYF
TRBV2	TRBJ1-5	TRBD1	.	TGTGCCAGCAGGGGGACAGGGGCGAATCAGCCCCAGCATTTT	CASRGTGANQPQHF
TRBV12-3/TRBV12-4	TRBJ1-1	TRBD1	.	TGTGCCAGCAGTCCGACAGGGGGCTCTGAAGCTTTCTTT	CASSPTGGSEAFF
TRBV5-1	TRBJ2-3	.	few	TGCGCCAGCAGCTTGTCCGGGTTCACAGATACGCAGTATTTT	CASSLSGFTDTQYF
TRBV5-1	TRBJ2-7	TRBD2	.	TGCGCCAGCAGTGGCGGGGGACGGGGAGGCTCCTACGAGCAGTACTTC	CASSGGGRGGSYEQYF
TRBV30	TRBJ1-2	.	few	TGTGCCTGGAGGTCCACAGGGTCGGGCTATGGCTACACCTTC	CAWRSTGSGYGYTF
TRBV6-5	TRBJ2-1	TRBD1	.	TGTGCCAGCAGCCGGACAGGGGGCTTGTACAATGAGCAGTTCTTC	CASSRTGGLYNEQFF
TRBV6-5	TRBJ1-3	.	few	TGTGCCAGCAGTTACGACAGTTCCTCTGGAAACACCATATATTTT	CASSYDSSSGNTIYF
TRBV24-1	TRBJ2-1	TRBD2	once	TGTGCCACCAGTGCGTTCCAGCGGGGGGAGAATGAGCAGTTCTTC	CATSAFQRGENEQFF
TRBV5-1	TRBJ1-6	TRBD1	.	TGCGCCAGCAGCTTGAAGGGACAGGAGAATTCACCCCTCCACTTT	CASSLKGQENSPLHF
TRBV7-8	TRBJ1-1	.	.	TGTGCCAGCAGCCGAAGGGTAAGGGGAAACACTGAAGCTTTCTTT	CASSRRVRGNTEAFF
TRBV30	TRBJ1-4	.	.	TGTGCCTGGAGTGCCAAACAGATGAGTAGTGAAAAACTGTTTTTT	CAWSAKQMSSEKLFF
TRBV2	TRBJ1-6	.	.	TGTGCCACACAAGCGGCGGGGAATTCACCCCTCCACTTT	CATQAAGNSPLHF
TRBV7-9	TRBJ2-3	.	.	TGTGCCAGCAGCTTAAAGGCGAGGAACGATACGCAGTATTTT	CASSLKARNDTQYF
TRBV28	TRBJ1-2	.	once	TGTGCCAGCAGTTCTACAGTTTTCTATGGCTACACCTTC	CASSSTVFYGYTF
TRBV28	TRBJ1-3	.	.	TGTGCCAGCAGCTCAATCGGGCAGGGGAAAGGAAACACCATATATTTT	CASSSIGQGKGNTIYF
TRBV12-3/TRBV12-4	TRBJ1-1	.	.	TGTGCCAGCAGTTCTCGGGGGGACACTGAAGCTTTCTTT	CASSSRGDTEAFF
TRBV18	TRBJ1-5	.	.	TGTGCCAGCTCACTCAGGGATGATCAGCCCCAGCATTTT	CASSLRDDQPQHF
TRBV11-2	TRBJ1-1	.	.	TGTGCCAGCAGTCCAACTAACTACAGGGACCGGGAGAACACTGAAGCTTTCTTT	CASSPTNYRDRENTEAFF
TRBV5-1	TRBJ1-6	.	.	TGCGCCAGCAGCTTGCACTATACCAGGACAGAAGATAATTCACCCCTCCACTTT	CASSLHYTRTEDNSPLHF
TRBV5-1	TRBJ2-5	.	.	TGCGCCAGCAGCCCCGCTAGTAGGGGTCTAGTCGAGACCCAGTACTTC	CASSPASRGLVETQYF
TRBV3-1/TRBV3-2	TRBJ2-5	.	.	TGTGCCAGCAGCCAAGTAGACAGTAAAGAGACCCAGTACTTC	CASSQVDSKETQYF
TRBV6-5	TRBJ1-1	.	.	TGTGCCAGCAGTCCGACGGGGAACACTGAAGCTTTCTTT	CASSPTGNTEAFF
TRBV28	TRBJ2-7	.	.	TGTGCCAGCAGTGCCCAGAGAGGATCCTACGAGCAGTACTTC	CASSAQRGSYEQYF
TRBV7-8	TRBJ1-2	.	once	TGTGCCAGCAGCTTACGTCCCCAGGGCTATGGCTACACCTTC	CASSLRPQGYGYTF
TRBV6-5	TRBJ2-3	.	.	TGTGCCAGCATTCTGTTACCAGGGGGCACAGATACGCAGTATTTT	CASILLPGGTDTQYF
TRBV5-1	TRBJ1-5	.	.	TGCGCCAGCAGCCCCCGTCACACTAATAGCAATCAGCCCCAGCATTTT	CASSPRHTNSNQPQHF
TRBV28	TRBJ1-1	TRBD1	.	TGTGCCAGCAGTTCCCCGGGACAGCTTGAAGCTTTCTTT	CASSSPGQLEAFF
TRBV12-3/TRBV12-4	TRBJ1-2	.	.	TGTGCCAGCAGTTCGTTGGCCCGACAGAACACCTTC	CASSSLARQNTF
TRBV27	TRBJ1-5	.	.	TGTGCCAGCAGTTTAGCTCAGTGGCGGCAGCCCCAGCATTTT	CASSLAQWRQPQHF
TRBV9	TRBJ2-3	.	.	TGTGCCAGCAGTCCCGACCAGACTTCGGGGGCAGATACGCAGTATTTT	CASSPDQTSGADTQYF
TRBV10-3	TRBJ2-7	.	.	TGTGCCACCGCGCCCCTCACCTACGAGCAGTACTTC	CATAPLTYEQYF
TRBV24-1	TRBJ2-1	TRBD2	.	TGTGCCACCAGTGATGCTAGCGGGAGATCCTACAATGAGCAGTTCTTC	CATSDASGRSYNEQFF
TRBV5-1	TRBJ2-1	TRBD2	.	TGCGCCAGCAGTAGGAGCGGGGGGGCTGTCAATGAGCAGTTCTTC	CASSRSGGAVNEQFF
TRBV19	TRBJ1-2	TRBD1	few	TGTGCCAGTAGTATCGGGCGACGGACAGGGAATTATGGCTACACCTTC	CASSIGRRTGNYGYTF
TRBV5-1	TRBJ2-1	TRBD1	once	TGCGCCAGCAGCTACGGACAGGGGGCAAATGAGCAGTTCTTC	CASSYGQGANEQFF
TRBV9	TRBJ1-1	.	.	TGTGCCAGCAGCGTAGGTGGCAGTTTGAACACTGAAGCTTTCTTT	CASSVGGSLNTEAFF
TRBV7-9	TRBJ1-1	.	few	TGTGCCAGCACCCATACAACGGGGGGCGTGGCTGAAGCTTTCTTT	CASTHTTGGVAEAFF
TRBV24-1	TRBJ2-2	TRBD1	.	TGTGCCACCAGTGACGCCGGACAGGGAGCCACCGGGGAGCTGTTTTTT	CATSDAGQGATGELFF
TRBV5-1	TRBJ2-2	.	.	TGCGCCAGCAGCGCCAGGGGGGTCGCCGGGGAGCTGTTTTTT	CASSARGVAGELFF
TRBV6-5	TRBJ2-1	TRBD1	.	TGTGCCAGCAGTCTAAGGGACAGGGGAGGCGATGAGCAGTTCTTC	CASSLRDRGGDEQFF